Sequencing of this T cell receptor beta chain was carried out in a study of glioma-infiltrating T cells. Germline V gives CDR1 MNHEY, CDR2 SMNVEV (reference sequence). V was pared by 7 bases and J by 4 bases, with 6 bases of the junction left unmatched. The CDR3 contains 15 residues. TCR alpha and beta CDR3 regions were amplified from RNA using iRepertoire nested multiplex PCR. Tissue mRNA or PBMC total RNA, 100-400 ng, went into one-step reverse transcription and amplification. TCRdb analysed the multiplex PCR reads with MiXCR anew, one entry per CDR3 protein. The data contain about 210,000 distinct CDR3 sequences, about 32% of them singletons. Findings and limits, study-wide: Tissue and blood shared very few CDR3 sequences. Non-neoplastic patients had below-expected tissue-blood divergence, while all gliomas exceeded expectation.

This clonotype was detected many times. The antigen is unknown. The receptor was derived from a human donor with low-grade glioma or glioblastoma, undergoing nonglioma brain surgery, or in good health (not recorded which). Sequenced sample: glioma tissue, nonneoplastic brain tissue, or PBMCs (not recorded which). This chain uses TRBV27 with TRBJ2-6, with 8 bases fitting TRBD1. The CDR3: CASKRRGLGANVLTF. Written as DNA, the CDR3 is TGTGCCAGCAAACGCAGGGGGCTAGGGGCCAACGTCCTGACTTTC.